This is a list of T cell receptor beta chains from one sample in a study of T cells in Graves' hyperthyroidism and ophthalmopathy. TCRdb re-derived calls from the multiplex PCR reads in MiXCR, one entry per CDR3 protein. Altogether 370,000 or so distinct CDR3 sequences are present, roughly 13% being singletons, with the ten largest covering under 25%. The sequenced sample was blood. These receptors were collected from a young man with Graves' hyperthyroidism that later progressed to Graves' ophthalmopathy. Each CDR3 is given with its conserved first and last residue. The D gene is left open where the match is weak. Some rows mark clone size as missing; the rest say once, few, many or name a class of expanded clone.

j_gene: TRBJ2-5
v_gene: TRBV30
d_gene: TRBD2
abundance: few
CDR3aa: CAWDDFTRGVETQYF
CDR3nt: TGTGCCTGGGACGACTTTACGCGGGGGGTGGAGACCCAGTACTTC

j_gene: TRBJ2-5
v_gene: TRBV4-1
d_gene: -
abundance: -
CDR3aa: CASSQDRGTEAQETQYF
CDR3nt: TGCGCCAGCAGCCAAGATCGAGGGACGGAGGCGCAAGAGACCCAGTACTTC

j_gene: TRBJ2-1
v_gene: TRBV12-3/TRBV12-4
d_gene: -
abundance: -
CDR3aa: CASSLMPGNEQFF
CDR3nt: TGTGCCAGCAGTTTAATGCCTGGCAATGAGCAGTTCTTC

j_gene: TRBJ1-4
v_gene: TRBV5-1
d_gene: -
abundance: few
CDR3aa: CASSPPVQGGIEKLFF
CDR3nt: TGCGCCAGCAGCCCCCCGGTCCAGGGAGGTATTGAAAAACTGTTTTTT

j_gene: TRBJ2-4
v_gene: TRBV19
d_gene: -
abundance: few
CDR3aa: CASSPKLRENIQYF
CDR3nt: TGTGCCAGTAGTCCGAAGTTGCGAGAAAACATTCAGTACTTC

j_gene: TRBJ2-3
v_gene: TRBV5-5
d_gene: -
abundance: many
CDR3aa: CASETSRGRDSDTQYF
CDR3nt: TGTGCCAGCGAGACGAGTAGGGGACGGGATTCAGATACGCAGTATTTT

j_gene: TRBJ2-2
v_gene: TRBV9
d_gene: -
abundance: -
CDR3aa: CASSVDVRGAGALAGELFF
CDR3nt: TGTGCCAGCAGCGTAGATGTAAGGGGAGCGGGTGCCCTGGCCGGGGAGCTGTTTTTT

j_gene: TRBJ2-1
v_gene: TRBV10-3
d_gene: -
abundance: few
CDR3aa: CAISETGSYNEQFF
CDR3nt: TGTGCCATCAGTGAGACGGGCTCCTACAATGAGCAGTTCTTC

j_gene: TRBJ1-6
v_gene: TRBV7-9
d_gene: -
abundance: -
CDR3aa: CASSLGGASPLHF
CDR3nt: TGTGCCAGCAGCTTAGGTGGGGCTTCACCCCTCCACTTT

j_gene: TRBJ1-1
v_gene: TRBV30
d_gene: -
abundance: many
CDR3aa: CAWSAGARTEAFF
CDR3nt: TGTGCCTGGAGTGCAGGGGCGAGGACTGAAGCTTTCTTT

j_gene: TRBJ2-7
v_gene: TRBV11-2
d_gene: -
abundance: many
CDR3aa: CASSFRTARSYEQYF
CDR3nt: TGTGCCAGCAGTTTTAGGACAGCCCGGTCCTACGAGCAGTACTTC

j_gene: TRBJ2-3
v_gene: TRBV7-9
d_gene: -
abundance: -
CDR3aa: CASSRTPGEDTQYF
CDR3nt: TGTGCCAGCAGCCGTACCCCAGGGGAGGATACGCAGTATTTT

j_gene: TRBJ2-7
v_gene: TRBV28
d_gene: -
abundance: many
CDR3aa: CASRTPGPSDEQYF
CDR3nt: TGTGCCAGCAGAACCCCGGGTCCCTCAGACGAGCAGTACTTC

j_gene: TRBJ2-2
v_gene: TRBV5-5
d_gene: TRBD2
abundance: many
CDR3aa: CASSLGGGAYTGELFF
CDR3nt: TGTGCCAGCAGCTTGGGCGGGGGGGCTTATACCGGGGAGCTGTTTTTT